A single count supports the clone carrying this TCR beta chain. What it binds is not known. Profiling relied on immunoSEQ multiplex PCR, and the TCRdb table lists in-frame clones only, not all of them. The repertoire holds almost 700,000 clones, about 91% seen once, with 24% in the top ten. This entry is derived from a study of shared clonotypes between healthy human individuals. Study-wide points: Naive subsets generally had larger estimated richness than memory subsets.

Terminally differentiated effector memory CD45RA+ cells were excluded from the naive CD8 cells, which were CD45RO-negative and positively selected for CCR7. The CDR3 runs 16 residues. The germline CDR1 and CDR2 sequences are SEHNR and FQNEAQ (reference sequence). Trimming cost V 3 bases and J 0 bases, with 12 bases left between them. The rearrangement links TRBV7-9 to TRBJ2-1, with a possible D match to TRBD1 (6 bases). Sequencing input: naive CD8+ T cells sorted from blood. The receptor's source is a man younger than 45 in good health. CDR3 coding DNA: TGTGCCAGCAGCTTCGGACAGACCAGCTCCTACAATGAGCAGTTCTTC. This translates into CASSFGQTSSYNEQFF.